This T cell receptor beta chain was captured by sequencing in a study of CD8 T cell repertoires and HIV-1 epitope variants. As for the study in general: Tested: three Gag epitope families, Nef HW9 and YT9. The baseline condition was 1M T cells left uncultured.

Clones were sequenced by immunoSEQ multiplex PCR, and TCRdb holds only the in-frame ones, with some missing. The repertoire has over a thousand clones, 60% to 80% of them found once; the top ten carry around 42%. Comments on this clone: The antigen remains undetermined.

V was clipped by 3 bases and J by 0 bases, with 11 bases between them. CDR1 and CDR2 from the germline V gene are SGHTA and FQGTGA. CDR3 length: 15 amino acids. The chain couples TRBV7-3 to TRBJ1-2; D unclear. This sequence originates from a male donor with HIV. The sequenced sample was cultured CD8+ T cells derived from PBMCs. The CDR3 DNA is TGTGCCAGCAGCTTCAACCCACAGACTAACTATGGCTACACCTTC. Translation gives CASSFNPQTNYGYTF.